The T cell receptor (beta chain) under discussion was sequenced for a study of siplizumab effects on memory and regulatory T cells. Regarding the study as a whole: Memory cells seemed less diverse than naive T cells, which seemed major alloresponse contributors. It was never confirmed that proliferating Tregs from siplizumab cultures were suppressive.

Only in-frame clones appear in the TCRdb table, and some are missing; sequencing was by immunoSEQ multiplex PCR. The sample holds over 85,000 clones; approximately 93% are singletons and the top ten take 5.5% to 7.5%. This CDR3 comprises 15 residues. V gave up 4 bases and J gave up 4 bases; unmatched junction bases: 6. Germline lookup yields CDR1 SGHRS and CDR2 YFSETQ. This clone appeared a single time. The antigen is undetermined. The source material was CD8+ T cells sorted from blood. This clonotype originated in a human donor in good health. The rearrangement links TRBV5-1 to TRBJ2-5, with TRBD1 matching 11 bases. CDR3 sequence: CASSLGQGALETQYF. CDR3 in DNA: TGCGCCAGCAGCCTAGGACAGGGGGCCTTAGAGACCCAGTACTTC. Drawing the rest from reference TRBV5-1 and TRBJ2-5, the complete variable domain is KAGVTQTPRYLIKTRGQQVTLSCSPISGHRSVSWYQQTPGQGLQFLFEYFSETQRNKGNFPGRFSGRQFSNSRSEMNVSTLELGDSALYLCASSLGQGALETQYFGPGTRLLVL.